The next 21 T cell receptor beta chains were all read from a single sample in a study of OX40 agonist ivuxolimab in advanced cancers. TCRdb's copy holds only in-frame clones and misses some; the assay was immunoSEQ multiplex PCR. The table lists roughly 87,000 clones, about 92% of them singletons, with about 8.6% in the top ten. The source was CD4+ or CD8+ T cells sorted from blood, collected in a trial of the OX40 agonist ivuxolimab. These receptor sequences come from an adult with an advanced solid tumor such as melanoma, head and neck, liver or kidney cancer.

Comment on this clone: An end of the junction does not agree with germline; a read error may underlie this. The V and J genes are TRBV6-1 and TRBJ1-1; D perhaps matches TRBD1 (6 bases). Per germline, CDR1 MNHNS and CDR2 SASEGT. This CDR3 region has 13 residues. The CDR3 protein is CASSPTGAPEAFF. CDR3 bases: TGTGCCAGCAGCCCCACGGGGGCCCCTGAGGCTTTCTTT.

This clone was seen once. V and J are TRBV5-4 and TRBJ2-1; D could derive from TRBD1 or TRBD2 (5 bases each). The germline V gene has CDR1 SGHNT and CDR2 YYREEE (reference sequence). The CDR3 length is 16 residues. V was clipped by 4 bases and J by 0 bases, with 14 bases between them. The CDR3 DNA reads TGTGCCAGCAGCCCCCCTGAGGGGCGCTCCTACAATGAGCAGTTCTTC. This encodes CASSPPEGRSYNEQFF.

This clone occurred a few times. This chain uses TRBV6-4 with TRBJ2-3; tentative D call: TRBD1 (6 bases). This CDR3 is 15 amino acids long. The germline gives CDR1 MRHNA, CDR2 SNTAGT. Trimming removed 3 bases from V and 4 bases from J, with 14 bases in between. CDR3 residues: CASSEGEQGSDTQYF. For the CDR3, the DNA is TGTGCCAGCAGTGAAGGCGAACAGGGCTCAGATACGCAGTATTTT.

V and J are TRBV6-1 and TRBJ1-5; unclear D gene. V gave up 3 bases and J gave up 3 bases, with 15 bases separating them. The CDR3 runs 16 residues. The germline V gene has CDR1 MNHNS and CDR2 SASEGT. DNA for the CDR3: TGTGCCAGCAGTGAGGTGGTGGGCCCCACCAATCAGCCCCAGCATTTT. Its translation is CASSEVVGPTNQPQHF.

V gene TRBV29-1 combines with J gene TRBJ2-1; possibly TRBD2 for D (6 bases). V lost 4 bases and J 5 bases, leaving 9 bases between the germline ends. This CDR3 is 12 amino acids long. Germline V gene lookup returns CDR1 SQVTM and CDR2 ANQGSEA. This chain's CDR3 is CSVGDWNNEQFF. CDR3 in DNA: TGCAGCGTTGGGGACTGGAACAATGAGCAGTTCTTC.

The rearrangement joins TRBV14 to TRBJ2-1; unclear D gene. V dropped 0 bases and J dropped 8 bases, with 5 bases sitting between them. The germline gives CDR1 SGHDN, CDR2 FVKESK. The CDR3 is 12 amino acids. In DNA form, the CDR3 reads TGTGCCAGCAGCCAAGAAGGATATGAGCAGTTCTTC. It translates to CASSQEGYEQFF.

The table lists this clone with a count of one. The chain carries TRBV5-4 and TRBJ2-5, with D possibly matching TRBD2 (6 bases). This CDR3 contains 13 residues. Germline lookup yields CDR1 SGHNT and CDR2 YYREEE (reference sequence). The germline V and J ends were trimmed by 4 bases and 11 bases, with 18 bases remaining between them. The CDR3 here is CASSPWGVGEQYF. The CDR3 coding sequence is TGTGCCAGCAGCCCCTGGGGGGTGGGGGAGCAGTACTTC.

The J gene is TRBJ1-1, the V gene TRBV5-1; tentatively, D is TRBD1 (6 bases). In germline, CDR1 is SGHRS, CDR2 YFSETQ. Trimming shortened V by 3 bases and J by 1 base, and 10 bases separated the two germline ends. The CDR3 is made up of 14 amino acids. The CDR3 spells CASSSGQPNTEAFF. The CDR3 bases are TGCGCCAGCAGCTCAGGACAGCCGAACACTGAAGCTTTCTTT.

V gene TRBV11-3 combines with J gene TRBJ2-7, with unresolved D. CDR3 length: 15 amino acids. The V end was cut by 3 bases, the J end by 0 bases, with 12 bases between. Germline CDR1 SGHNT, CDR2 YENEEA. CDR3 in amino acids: CASSFRSDDSYEQYF. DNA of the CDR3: TGTGCCAGCAGCTTTCGATCCGACGACTCCTACGAGCAGTACTTC. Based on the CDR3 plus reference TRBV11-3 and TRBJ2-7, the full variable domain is EAGVVQSPRYKIIEKKQPVAFWCNPISGHNTLYWYLQNLGQGPELLIRYENEEAVDDSQLPKDRFSAERLKGVDSTLKIQPAELGDSAVYLCASSFRSDDSYEQYFGPGTRLTVT.

The CDR3 here is CASSFPGGSEQYF. The CDR3 coding sequence is TGTGCCAGCAGCTTCCCTGGGGGTTCCGAGCAGTACTTC. The chain links TRBV7-9 to TRBJ2-7; tentatively, D is TRBD1 or TRBD2 (5 bases each). Looked up from germline, CDR1 is SEHNR and CDR2 is FQNEAQ (reference sequence). The CDR3 covers 13 residues. Trimming shortened V by 3 bases and J by 6 bases, and 12 bases separated the two germline ends.

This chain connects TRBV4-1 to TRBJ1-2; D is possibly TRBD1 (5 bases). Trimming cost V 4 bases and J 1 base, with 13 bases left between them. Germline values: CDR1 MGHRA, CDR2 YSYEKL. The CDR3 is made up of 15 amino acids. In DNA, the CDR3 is TGCGCCAGCAGCCCGGCGGGGCAGCTTAACTATGGCTACACCTTC. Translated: CASSPAGQLNYGYTF.

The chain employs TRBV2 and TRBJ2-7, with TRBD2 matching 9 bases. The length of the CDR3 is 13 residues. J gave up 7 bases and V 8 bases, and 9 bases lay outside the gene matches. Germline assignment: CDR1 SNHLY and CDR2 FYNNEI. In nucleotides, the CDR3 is TGTGCCAGCGATAGCGGGAGTCCTCCGGAGCAGTACTTC. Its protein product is CASDSGSPPEQYF.

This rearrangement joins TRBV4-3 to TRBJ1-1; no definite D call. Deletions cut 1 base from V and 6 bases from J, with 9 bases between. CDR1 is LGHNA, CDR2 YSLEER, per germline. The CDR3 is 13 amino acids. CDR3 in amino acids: CASSQVVDAEAFF. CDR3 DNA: TGCGCCAGCAGCCAAGTGGTTGATGCTGAAGCTTTCTTT.

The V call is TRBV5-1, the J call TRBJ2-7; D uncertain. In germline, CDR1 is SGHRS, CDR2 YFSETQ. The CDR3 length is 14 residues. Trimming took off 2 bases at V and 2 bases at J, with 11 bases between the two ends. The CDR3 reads CASSFGPEAYEQYF. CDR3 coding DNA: TGCGCCAGCAGCTTCGGACCCGAAGCCTACGAGCAGTACTTC.

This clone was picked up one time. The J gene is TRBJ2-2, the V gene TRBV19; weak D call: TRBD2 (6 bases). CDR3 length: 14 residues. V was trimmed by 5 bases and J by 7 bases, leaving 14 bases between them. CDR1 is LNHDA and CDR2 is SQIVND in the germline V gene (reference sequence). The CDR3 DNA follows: TGTGCCAGTAGTTGGGGGGACCCACTCGGGGAGCTGTTTTTT. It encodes CASSWGDPLGELFF.

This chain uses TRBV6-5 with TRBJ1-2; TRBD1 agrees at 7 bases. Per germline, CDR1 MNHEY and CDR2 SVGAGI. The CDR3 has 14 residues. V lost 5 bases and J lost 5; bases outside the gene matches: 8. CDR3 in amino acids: CASSGTGQKYGYTF. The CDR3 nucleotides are TGTGCCAGCAGTGGAACGGGACAGAAGTATGGCTACACCTTC.

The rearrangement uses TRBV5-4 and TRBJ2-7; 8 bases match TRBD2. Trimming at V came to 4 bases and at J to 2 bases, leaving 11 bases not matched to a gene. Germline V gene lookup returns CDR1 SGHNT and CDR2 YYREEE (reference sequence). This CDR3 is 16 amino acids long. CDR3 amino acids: CASSPQNSGVPYEQYF. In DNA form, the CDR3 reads TGTGCCAGCAGCCCTCAAAATAGCGGGGTGCCCTACGAGCAGTACTTC.

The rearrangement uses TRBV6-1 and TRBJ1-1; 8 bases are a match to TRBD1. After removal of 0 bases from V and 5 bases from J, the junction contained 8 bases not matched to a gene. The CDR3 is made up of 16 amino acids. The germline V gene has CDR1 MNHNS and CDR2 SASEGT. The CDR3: CASSEALGQGLTEAFF. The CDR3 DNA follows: TGTGCCAGCAGTGAAGCCTTAGGACAGGGACTGACTGAAGCTTTCTTT.

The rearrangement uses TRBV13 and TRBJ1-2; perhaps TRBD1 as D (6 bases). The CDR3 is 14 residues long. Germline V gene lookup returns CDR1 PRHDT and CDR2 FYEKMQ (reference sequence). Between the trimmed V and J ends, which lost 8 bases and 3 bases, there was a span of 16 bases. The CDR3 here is CASGRTGGYYGYTF. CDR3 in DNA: TGTGCCAGCGGACGGACGGGGGGCTACTATGGCTACACCTTC.

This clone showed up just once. The CDR3 DNA sequence: TGTGCCAGCAGTTACGTCTCCTACGGTCAGGGTGATACGCAGTATTTT. Its translation: CASSYVSYGQGDTQYF. This rearrangement joins TRBV6-5 to TRBJ2-3, with D maybe TRBD1 (5 bases). Germline V lookup: CDR1 MNHEY, CDR2 SVGAGI. V was clipped by 2 bases and J by 6 bases, with 18 bases between them. This CDR3 region has 16 residues.

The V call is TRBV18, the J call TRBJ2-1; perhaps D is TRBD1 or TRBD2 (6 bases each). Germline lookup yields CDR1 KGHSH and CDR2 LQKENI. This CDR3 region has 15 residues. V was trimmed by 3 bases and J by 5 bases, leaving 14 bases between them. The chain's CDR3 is CASSPGAGFDNEQFF. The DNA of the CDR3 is TGTGCCAGCTCACCGGGGGCGGGATTTGACAATGAGCAGTTCTTC. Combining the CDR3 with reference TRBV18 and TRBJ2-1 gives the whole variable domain NAGVMQNPRHLVRRRGQEARLRCSPMKGHSHVYWYRQLPEEGLKFMVYLQKENIIDESGMPKERFSAEFPKEGPSILRIQQVVRGDSAAYFCASSPGAGFDNEQFFGPGTRLTVL.